A single sample gave rise to the 6 T cell receptor beta chains below, sequenced in a study of cytomegalovirus exposure and HLA in healthy donors. PCR primers comprised 60 Vbeta and 13 Jbeta primers. The assay was immunoSEQ multiplex PCR, and TCRdb's table has in-frame clones only and misses some. The sample yields about 110,000 clones, roughly 78% seen once. Input material: PBMCs. The receptors originated from a woman aged 40 to 55 in good health and CMV-seronegative.

The genes are TRBV11-2 and TRBJ2-7; the D gene is possibly TRBD2 (6 bases). Germline CDR1 is SGHAT and CDR2 is FQNNGV. Trimming took off 2 bases at V and 3 bases at J, with 11 bases between the two ends. The length of the CDR3 is 14 residues. The CDR3 spells CASSLLQGGYEQYF. As DNA, the CDR3 is TGTGCCAGCAGCTTACTTCAGGGAGGCTACGAGCAGTACTTC.

This sequence joins TRBV18 and TRBJ1-5; D is uncertain. CDR3 length equals 13 residues. V lost 2 bases, J lost 5 bases, and 7 bases lay in between. Germline CDR1 KGHSH, CDR2 LQKENI. The CDR3 is CASSPNRDQPQHF. The CDR3 DNA reads TGTGCCAGCTCACCAAACCGGGATCAGCCCCAGCATTTT. The full variable domain, rest sourced from reference TRBV18 and TRBJ1-5, is NAGVMQNPRHLVRRRGQEARLRCSPMKGHSHVYWYRQLPEEGLKFMVYLQKENIIDESGMPKERFSAEFPKEGPSILRIQQVVRGDSAAYFCASSPNRDQPQHFGDGTRLSIL.

The rearrangement uses TRBV29-1 and TRBJ1-4, with TRBD1 as a possible D gene (5 bases). The CDR3 consists of 14 residues. Germline V lookup: CDR1 SQVTM, CDR2 ANQGSEA. Trimming removed 7 bases at V and 0 bases at J, with 12 bases between. The CDR3 reads CSAIDRATNEKLFF. CDR3 DNA sequence: TGCAGCGCCATTGACAGAGCAACTAATGAAAAACTGTTTTTT.

This clone was observed a few times. The V call is TRBV2, the J call TRBJ1-1; the match to TRBD1 covers 7 bases. J was trimmed by 2 bases and V by 5 bases; bases with no gene match: 11. The germline V gene encodes CDR1 SNHLY and CDR2 FYNNEI. CDR3 length: 16 residues. The CDR3 loop reads CASSIDRDSVNTEAFF. The CDR3 DNA reads TGTGCCAGCAGTATAGACCGGGACAGTGTTAACACTGAAGCTTTCTTT.

This clone showed up just a few times. The chain combines TRBV27 with TRBJ2-1; 9 nucleotides match TRBD2. The CDR3 extends over 18 amino acids. Trimming at V came to 1 base and at J to 7 bases, leaving 14 bases not matched to a gene. CDR1 and CDR2 from the germline V gene are MNHEY and SMNVEV (reference sequence). The CDR3 sequence: CASSLFPSGMGFSNEQFF. DNA for the CDR3: TGTGCCAGCAGTTTATTCCCTAGCGGGATGGGGTTTAGTAATGAGCAGTTCTTC.

The V call is TRBV21-1, the J call TRBJ2-7; TRBD1 is taken as the D call from the table, unchecked against the DNA. TRBV21-1 is reported as a pseudogene. CDR3 length equals 12 residues. The DNA for the CDR3 is TGTGCCAGCAGCAGGACAGGGGACGAGCAGTACTTC. Translating gives CASSRTGDEQYF.